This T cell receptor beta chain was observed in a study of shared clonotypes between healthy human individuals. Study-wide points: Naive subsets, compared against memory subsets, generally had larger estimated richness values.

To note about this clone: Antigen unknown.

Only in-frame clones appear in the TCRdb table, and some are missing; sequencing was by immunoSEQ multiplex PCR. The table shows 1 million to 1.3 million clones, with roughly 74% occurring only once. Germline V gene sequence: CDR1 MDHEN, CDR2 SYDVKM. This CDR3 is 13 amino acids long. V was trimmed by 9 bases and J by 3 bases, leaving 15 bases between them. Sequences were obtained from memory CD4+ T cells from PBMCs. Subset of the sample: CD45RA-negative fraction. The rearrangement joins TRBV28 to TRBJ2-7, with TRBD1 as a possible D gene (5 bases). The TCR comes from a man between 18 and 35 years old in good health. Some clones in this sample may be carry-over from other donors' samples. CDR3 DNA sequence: TGTGCCAGTTCGACCCCAGGGCGCTACGAGCAGTACTTC. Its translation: CASSTPGRYEQYF.